These 20 T cell receptor beta chains originate from one sample sequenced in a study of T cell responses to AZD1222 COVID-19 vaccine. This table comes from immunoSEQ multiplex PCR, and its TCRdb copy is limited to in-frame clones, with some not included. Found here are tens of thousands of clones, roughly nine tenths of them singletons; the top ten hold around 4.5%. Here the sequenced sample was peripheral blood, taken 28 days after the second AZD1222 dose. These receptors originate from an adult who received the AZD1222 COVID-19 vaccine.

This chain connects TRBV14 to TRBJ1-6; D is uncertain. V gave up 1 base and J gave up 7 bases, with 11 bases separating them. CDR1 and CDR2 from the germline V gene are SGHDN and FVKESK. The CDR3 totals 15 residues. The CDR3: CASSQAGRSNSPLHF. CDR3 in DNA: TGTGCCAGCAGCCAAGCTGGGCGATCGAATTCACCCCTCCACTTT.

The rearrangement uses TRBV5-1 and TRBJ2-7, with 7 bases identical to TRBD1. The ends lost 4 bases at V and 4 bases at J; junction bases unmatched: 11. This CDR3 spans 15 amino acids. In germline, CDR1 is SGHRS, CDR2 YFSETQ. The chain's CDR3 is CASSIASGQLYEQYF. The CDR3 nucleotides read TGCGCCAGCAGCATAGCGTCGGGACAGTTATACGAGCAGTACTTC.

V usage is TRBV4-1 and J usage is TRBJ1-2, with D unclear. V shed 0 bases and J shed 4 bases, with 15 bases lying between them. The CDR3 is made up of 16 amino acids. Germline V gene lookup returns CDR1 MGHRA and CDR2 YSYEKL. The CDR3 DNA reads as TGCGCCAGCAGCCAAGATCTGTTTATGGGGTCCTATGGCTACACCTTC. Amino acids: CASSQDLFMGSYGYTF.

This chain joins TRBV30 and TRBJ1-2; possible D gene TRBD1, 6 bases. This CDR3 spans 14 amino acids. Germline values: CDR1 GTSNPN, CDR2 SVGIG (reference sequence). Trimming took 5 bases from V and 8 from J, leaving 21 bases between them. This CDR3 is CAWAPGQGTQGYTF. For the CDR3, the DNA is TGTGCCTGGGCACCGGGGCAGGGGACGCAGGGCTACACCTTC.

This clone was seen once. The V and J genes are TRBV7-9 and TRBJ2-1, with a weak D call TRBD1 (6 bases). CDR3 length: 14 amino acids. The germline V gene encodes CDR1 SEHNR and CDR2 FQNEAQ (reference sequence). V was shortened by 5 bases and J by 5 bases, with 13 bases between the two germline ends. CDR3 region: CASSGRDTHNEQFF. CDR3 bases: TGTGCCAGCAGCGGCCGGGACACGCACAATGAGCAGTTCTTC.

This clone was seen just once. The chain combines TRBV6-5 with TRBJ2-1, with TRBD2 identical over 7 bases. V dropped 7 bases and J dropped 3; count of bases not matched to a gene: 9. CDR3 length: 15 amino acids. Germline V gene data show CDR1 as MNHEY and CDR2 as SVGAGI. CDR3 nucleotides: TGTGCCAGCACTACGCTAGCGGCGGGCTACAATGAGCAGTTCTTC. It encodes CASTTLAAGYNEQFF.

This sequence joins TRBV6-4 and TRBJ2-6; possibly TRBD1 for D (6 bases). The germline V gene has CDR1 MRHNA and CDR2 SNTAGT. The V and J ends lost 8 bases and 0 bases respectively, with 11 bases between them. The CDR3 consists of 15 residues. This chain's CDR3 is CASRDTDSGANVLTF. In DNA, the CDR3 is TGTGCCAGCCGGGACACCGACTCTGGGGCCAACGTCCTGACTTTC.

The CDR3 sequence is CASSPGGDSPLHF. CDR3 bases: TGTGCCAGCAGCCCAGGCGGGGATTCACCCCTCCACTTT. This sequence joins TRBV7-3 and TRBJ1-6; unclear D gene. With 5 bases removed from V and 8 bases from J, the gap between germline ends came to 10 bases. CDR1 is SGHTA, CDR2 FQGTGA, per germline. This CDR3 has 13 residues.

V is TRBV28 and J is TRBJ1-6; D is undetermined. This CDR3 region has 16 residues. Germline CDR1 and CDR2: MDHEN and SYDVKM. Trimming took 3 bases from V and 3 from J, leaving 12 bases between them. CDR3: CASSFPTAVYNSPLHF. The CDR3 nucleotides are TGTGCCAGCAGTTTCCCGACGGCTGTCTATAATTCACCCCTCCACTTT.

This chain uses TRBV10-3 with TRBJ1-6; the D gene is possibly TRBD1 (5 bases). Trimming pared 5 bases from V and 14 bases from J, leaving 13 bases between. The CDR3 covers 12 residues. Per the germline V gene, CDR1 is ENHRY and CDR2 is SYGVKD. CDR3 nucleotide sequence: TGTGCCATCAGTCCCGGGACTGAAGCCCTCCACTTT. This codes for CAISPGTEALHF.

The chain uses TRBV27 and TRBJ1-2; D might be TRBD1 (6 bases). Germline loops: CDR1 MNHEY, CDR2 SMNVEV (reference sequence). The CDR3 loop spans 16 amino acids. V was cut by 0 bases and J by 0 bases, with 11 bases left in between. The CDR3 nucleotides are TGTGCCAGCAGTTTATCCGGGACACACGCTAACTATGGCTACACCTTC. This translates into CASSLSGTHANYGYTF.

The chain links TRBV6-2 or TRBV6-3 to TRBJ2-1, with no clear D. Looked up from germline, CDR1 is MNHEY and CDR2 is SVGEGT. The V end lost 0 bases, the J end lost 7 bases, and 10 bases lay between the germline ends. The length of the CDR3 is 14 residues. CDR3 nucleotide sequence: TGTGCCAGCAGTTACTCGGAATTTCGGAATGAGCAGTTCTTC. This translates into CASSYSEFRNEQFF.

V gene TRBV28 combines with J gene TRBJ2-7, with D unclear. V lost 2 bases and J 13 bases, leaving 24 bases between the germline ends. CDR1 is MDHEN, CDR2 SYDVKM, per germline. The CDR3 is 15 amino acids. CDR3 bases: TGTGCCAGCAGTTTAACTAACTTTCTCGTGGCGGCTCCCTACTTC. This sequence encodes CASSLTNFLVAAPYF.

V gene TRBV7-2 combines with J gene TRBJ2-2, with TRBD2 as a possible D gene (6 bases). The CDR3 has 17 amino acids. V was cut by 2 bases and J by 4 bases, with 17 bases left in between. CDR1 SGHTA and CDR2 FQGNSA come from the germline V gene. CDR3 bases: TGTGCCAGCAGCTTAAGTGGTCACCCCGGGGGCACCGGGGAGCTGTTTTTT. This codes for CASSLSGHPGGTGELFF.

This clone has just one count. The chain links TRBV7-9 to TRBJ1-4; D not resolved. The V end was cut by 5 bases, the J end by 7 bases, with 8 bases between. The V gene's germline CDR1 is SEHNR and CDR2 FQNEAQ (reference sequence). This CDR3 is 12 amino acids long. As DNA, the CDR3 is TGTGCCAGCAGCCCTGGGTCTGAAAAACTGTTTTTT. It codes for CASSPGSEKLFF.

This chain connects TRBV3-1 (or the pseudogene TRBV3-2) to TRBJ1-5; D is unclear. CDR3 length: 14 amino acids. Per germline, CDR1 LGHDT and CDR2 YNNKEL (reference sequence). The ends were cut back, 1 base at V and 4 bases at J, with 8 bases in the middle. DNA of the CDR3: TGTGCCAGCAGCCAAGCTGGCAGTAATCAGCCCCAGCATTTT. Translation gives CASSQAGSNQPQHF.

The genes are TRBV15 and TRBJ1-2; the D gene is possibly TRBD1 (6 bases). Trimming shortened V by 0 bases and J by 6 bases, and 14 bases separated the two germline ends. The CDR3 is made up of 15 amino acids. Looked up from germline, CDR1 is LNHNV and CDR2 is YYDKDF (reference sequence). CDR3 bases: TGTGCCACCAGCAGAGATCTTCGGGGGCCCGATGGCTACACCTTC. Translated: CATSRDLRGPDGYTF.

This clone was counted a single time. The chain employs TRBV7-9 and TRBJ2-7; D call uncertain. The V and J ends lost 5 bases and 5 bases respectively, with 19 bases between them. The germline CDR1 and CDR2 sequences are SEHNR and FQNEAQ (reference sequence). CDR3 length: 15 amino acids. CDR3 DNA sequence: TGTGCCAGCAGCCCCGGACCCATACTTAACGACGAGCAGTACTTC. This encodes CASSPGPILNDEQYF.

J is TRBJ1-1 and V is TRBV4-2; D unresolved. This CDR3 region has 15 residues. Trimming stripped 0 bases from V and 0 bases from J, with 8 bases between. Germline-derived CDR1 and CDR2 are LGHNA and YNFKEQ. DNA of the CDR3: TGTGCCAGCAGCCAAGAGATCACGGTGAACACTGAAGCTTTCTTT. Its translation is CASSQEITVNTEAFF.

V is TRBV12-3 or TRBV12-4 and J is TRBJ2-7; TRBD1 is a possible D gene (6 bases). CDR3 length: 13 residues. The V end was cut by 3 bases, the J end by 4 bases, with 10 bases between. CDR3 in amino acids: CASSFGDTYEQYF. In nucleotides, the CDR3 is TGTGCCAGCAGTTTCGGGGACACATACGAGCAGTACTTC.